This TCR beta chain derives from a study of T cell responses to AZD1222 COVID-19 vaccine. General study findings and limits: Spike regions recognized by vaccine-associated CD4 TCRs spanned the protein, led by 160-218 and 743-854. Repertoire sampling was restricted to post-peak T cell response timepoints. The sample set comprised mostly white British donors with more females, and clonal diversity was possibly underestimated. The reported proportion of spike-specific TCRs targeting unmutated variant regions was nearly half.

Data came from immunoSEQ multiplex PCR; TCRdb stores just in-frame clones and leaves some out. The profile shows over 150,000 clones, over 75% of them singletons. Worth noting for this clone: What it binds is unknown.

The receptor was derived from an adult in good health. The material was peripheral blood, obtained on day 0 of AZD1222 vaccination.

In nucleotides, the CDR3 is TGTGCCAGCAGTGAATGGGCGACAGCCCCCTACGAGCAGTACTTC. Its protein is CASSEWATAPYEQYF. The chain has TRBV6-1 and TRBJ2-7; TRBD1 is a possible D gene (5 bases). CDR1 is MNHNS, CDR2 SASEGT, per germline. V was trimmed by 2 bases and J by 2 bases, leaving 13 bases between them. The CDR3 is 15 amino acids.